This T cell receptor (beta chain) was sequenced for a study of T cell responses to AZD1222 COVID-19 vaccine. This CDR3 is 13 amino acids long. V lost 0 bases, J lost 1 base, and 4 bases lay in between. Germline values: CDR1 SGHNT, CDR2 YENEEA. This clone was seen once. Its matching antigen is unknown. The data were produced by immunoSEQ multiplex PCR, yet TCRdb's version contains in-frame clones alone and is incomplete. The table includes about 160,000 clones, about 90% detected once. Study observations and caveats: Unmutated variant regions are reportedly the target of nearly half of TCRs that are spike-specific. CD4 TCRs associated with vaccination spanned spike, dominating at 160-218 and 743-854. Following two doses of AZD1222, Spike-specific TCR breadth and depth rose.

The TCR was taken from an adult in good health. The chain recombines TRBV11-3 with TRBJ2-7, with no clear D. Sample: peripheral blood, taken on day 0 of MenACWY control vaccination. For the CDR3, the DNA is TGTGCCAGCAGCTTAGAAGCGTCCTACGAGCAGTACTTC. Translation gives CASSLEASYEQYF. Looking up the rest from reference TRBV11-3 and TRBJ2-7 gives the full variable domain: EAGVVQSPRYKIIEKKQPVAFWCNPISGHNTLYWYLQNLGQGPELLIRYENEEAVDDSQLPKDRFSAERLKGVDSTLKIQPAELGDSAVYLCASSLEASYEQYFGPGTRLTVT.